The 20 T cell receptor beta chains in this list originate from one sample, sequenced in a study of blood T cells in healthy people across ages (dated by TCRdb to between 2015 and 2017). The library relied on 5' RACE. The sequencing machine was an Illumina HiSeq 2500. A second 7 to 11 cycle PCR used a sample-barcoded 5' primer and a J-beta primer mix. TCRdb reanalyzed the raw reads on its own, using fastp at Q25 for trimming and MiXCR for clone calling, and kept in-frame beta chains. CDR3 protein duplicates are merged, each entry listing the most common genes and DNA. This sample has around 1,700,000 distinct CDR3 sequences in its table, and 28% of those were observed once. The top ten hold roughly 8% of the sample. Sequenced input: blood. These receptors came from a woman aged 25 to 39 in good health.

This clonotype was detected only a few times. The V call is TRBV7-6, the J call TRBJ2-5; no clear D gene. The V and J ends lost 0 bases and 1 base respectively, with 9 bases between them. CDR1 SGHVS and CDR2 FNYEAQ come from the germline V gene. The CDR3 spans 15 residues. The CDR3 nucleotides read TGTGCCAGCAGCTTAGCAATAGGGTTCCAAGAGACCCAGTACTTC. Residues: CASSLAIGFQETQYF.

Concerning this clonotype: A much bigger clone sits one base away, suggesting this may be a read error. The rearrangement joins TRBV12-3 or TRBV12-4 to TRBJ2-3; D call uncertain. V shed 4 bases and J shed 2 bases, with 10 bases lying between them. The CDR3 totals 14 residues. The DNA of the CDR3 is TGTGCCAGCAGTTCCGGTAAAGACACAGATACGCAGTATTTT. This sequence encodes CASSSGKDTDTQYF.

With respect to this clonotype: With a much larger clone just one base away, this may be a read error. The rearrangement links TRBV12-3 or TRBV12-4 to TRBJ2-7, with D tentatively TRBD1 (5 bases). Trimming took 4 bases from V and 2 from J, leaving 15 bases between them. The CDR3 consists of 15 residues. Written as DNA, the CDR3 is TGTGCCAGCAGTTGTTACCTAGACAGAACCTACGAGCAGTACTTC. Amino acid sequence: CASSCYLDRTYEQYF.

The chain couples TRBV6-2 or TRBV6-3 to TRBJ2-7; 7 positions match TRBD2. Trimming took 2 bases from V and 1 from J; bases not matched to a gene: 14. Germline CDR1 is MNHEY and CDR2 is SVGEGT. The CDR3 loop spans 18 amino acids. The CDR3 nucleotides read TGTGCCAGCAGTTACAGCTTCCGGTCTAGCGGTGCGTCCTACGAGCAGTACTTC. This encodes CASSYSFRSSGASYEQYF.

J is TRBJ2-1 and V is TRBV27; 8 bases match TRBD2. CDR3 length equals 16 residues. Trimming took 3 bases from V and 10 from J; bases not matched to a gene: 14. Germline CDR1 is MNHEY and CDR2 is SMNVEV (reference sequence). CDR3 bases: TGTGCCAGCAGTTTGGTGGCGGGAGGCCCCTACTTGGAGCAGTTCTTC. Translated, it gives CASSLVAGGPYLEQFF.

This chain uses TRBV7-2 with TRBJ2-1; no reliable D call. Per germline, CDR1 SGHTA and CDR2 FQGNSA. Deletions cut 5 bases from V and 10 bases from J, with 12 bases between. CDR3 size: 12 residues. The CDR3 region has the DNA TGTGCCAGCAGCCCCCTCCTTCGGGAGCAGTTCTTC. Translating gives CASSPLLREQFF.

The gene calls are TRBV11-2 and TRBJ2-3, with 8 nucleotides matching TRBD2. In germline, CDR1 is SGHAT, CDR2 FQNNGV. The CDR3 is 15 residues long. With 7 bases clipped from V and 1 base from J, the junction kept 7 bases outside the gene matches. Written as DNA, the CDR3 is TGTGCCAGCACCTTCAGCGGGGGTCGCACAGATACGCAGTATTTT. This sequence encodes CASTFSGGRTDTQYF.

The sample holds many counts of this clonotype. The gene calls are TRBV4-1 and TRBJ2-7, with TRBD2 identical over 7 bases. The length of the CDR3 is 15 residues. The V segment lost 0 bases and the J segment 2 bases; nucleotides outside the gene matches: 4. Germline V lookup: CDR1 MGHRA, CDR2 YSYEKL. The CDR3 nucleotides read TGCGCCAGCAGCCAAGAGGCGGGACTAACCTACGAGCAGTACTTC. It is translated as CASSQEAGLTYEQYF.

Written as DNA, the CDR3 is TGTGCCACCAGCACTAGCAATCAGCCCCAGCATTTT. This gives the protein CATSTSNQPQHF. The chain is built from TRBV15 and TRBJ1-5; D is uncertain. Germline values: CDR1 LNHNV, CDR2 YYDKDF (reference sequence). V was trimmed by 4 bases and J by 0 bases, leaving 1 base between them. The CDR3 extends over 12 amino acids.

This clonotype was detected only a few times. CDR3 nucleotide sequence: TGTGCCAGCAGTTACGGTGCGGGAGGGGGTGAGCAGTTCTTC. Protein product: CASSYGAGGGEQFF. The genes are TRBV6-6 and TRBJ2-1, with 9 bases fitting TRBD2. The germline V gene encodes CDR1 MNHNY and CDR2 SVGAGI (reference sequence). The CDR3 runs to 14 residues. Trimming removed 2 bases from V and 9 bases from J; junction bases left unmatched: 5.

Regarding this clonotype: At one boundary the junction diverges from the germline segment, which might be a read error. The chain uses TRBV6-1 and TRBJ1-1; the D gene is possibly TRBD1 (6 bases). This CDR3 is built from 13 residues. Germline CDR1 MNHNS, CDR2 SASEGT. The CDR3 DNA is TGCGCCAGCAGCAGGTCCGGGACACCTAAAGCTTTCTTT. Translation: CASSRSGTPKAFF.

This clonotype was picked up a small number of times. The chain carries TRBV20-1 and TRBJ1-4; 7 nucleotides align to TRBD1. The germline CDR1 and CDR2 sequences are DFQATT and SNEGSKA (reference sequence). This CDR3 is built from 15 residues. V lost 3 bases to trimming and J lost 2 bases; unmatched junction nucleotides: 6. The CDR3 DNA reads TGCAGTGCTAGGGGGACAGCTGGGACTAATGAAAAACTGTTTTTT. It codes for CSARGTAGTNEKLFF.

This clonotype was seen a few times. The chain combines TRBV4-1 with TRBJ1-2; possibly TRBD1 for D (6 bases). Germline V gene lookup returns CDR1 MGHRA and CDR2 YSYEKL. This CDR3 is 20 amino acids long. Trimming pared 5 bases from V and 1 base from J, leaving 29 bases between. CDR3 sequence: CASSSPGGRRDSRLNYGYTF. The CDR3 nucleotides are TGCGCCAGCAGCTCACCCGGGGGCAGGAGAGACTCGAGACTTAACTATGGCTACACCTTC.

This chain connects TRBV20-1 to TRBJ2-7, with D possibly matching TRBD2 (7 bases). The J call may be wrong; the DNA end is better matched by TRBJ2-5. CDR3 length equals 13 residues. Germline V gene sequence: CDR1 DFQATT, CDR2 SNEGSKA (reference sequence). For the CDR3, the DNA is TGCAGTGCTGGCGACGGGGGGCGGGAGACCCAGTACTTC. Translated: CSAGDGGRETQYF.

CDR3: CASAASGNTGELFF. CDR3 sequence (DNA): TGTGCCAGCGCGGCTAGCGGGAACACCGGGGAGCTGTTTTTT. This chain joins TRBV12-3 or TRBV12-4 and TRBJ2-2; 7 bases are a match to TRBD2. V shed 8 bases, J shed 1 base, and the junction held 4 bases outside the gene matches. The CDR3 contains 14 residues.

This clonotype was seen many times. The genes are TRBV20-1 and TRBJ1-2; D is perhaps TRBD1 (5 bases). Germline CDR1 reads DFQATT; CDR2 reads SNEGSKA (reference sequence). The CDR3 length is 12 residues. The V end lost 1 base, the J end lost 5 bases, and 8 bases lay between the germline ends. The CDR3, as DNA: TGCAGTGCTAGAGGGCGGGGGTATGGCTACACCTTC. Protein product: CSARGRGYGYTF.

There are a few counts of this clonotype. This chain connects TRBV10-3 to TRBJ2-1; D is perhaps TRBD1 (6 bases). The CDR3 length is 13 residues. Germline-derived CDR1 and CDR2 are ENHRY and SYGVKD. V was pared by 7 bases and J by 7 bases, with 14 bases between. The CDR3 protein is CAIKAGAVNEQFF. The CDR3 nucleotides are TGTGCCATCAAGGCAGGGGCGGTGAATGAGCAGTTCTTC.

This clonotype was seen more than once but under ten times. The chain links TRBV12-3 or TRBV12-4 to TRBJ1-5; tentatively, D is TRBD1 (5 bases). V dropped 3 bases and J dropped 4 bases, with 19 bases sitting between them. The CDR3 runs 17 residues. The CDR3, as DNA: TGTGCCAGCAGTTTTGGGAACGGCAGGGTGCGTAATCAGCCCCAGCATTTT. Residues: CASSFGNGRVRNQPQHF.

This clonotype was counted many times. The chain is built from TRBV7-2 and TRBJ2-7, with TRBD2 as a possible D gene (6 bases). This CDR3 has 13 amino acids. V lost 5 bases and J 6 bases, leaving 14 bases between the germline ends. Germline V lookup: CDR1 SGHTA, CDR2 FQGNSA. CDR3: CASSRTTLGEQYF. CDR3 nucleotides: TGTGCCAGCAGCCGGACTACCCTCGGCGAGCAGTACTTC. The full variable domain, with the rest looked up from reference TRBV7-2 and TRBJ2-7, is GAGVSQSPSNKVTEKGKDVELRCDPISGHTALYWYRQSLGQGLEFLIYFQGNSAPDKSGLPSDRFSAERTGGSVSTLTIQRTQQEDSAVYLCASSRTTLGEQYFGPGTRLTVT.

Note on this clonotype: The junction departs from the called germline gene at one end, perhaps through a read error. The V gene is TRBV9, the J gene TRBJ2-7; TRBD2 matches at 7 bases. Germline V gives CDR1 SGDLS, CDR2 YYNGEE. The CDR3 runs 16 residues. Here the CDR3 reads CASSPHRAGNSYGQYF. The CDR3 nucleotides are TGTGCCAGCAGCCCCCACCGAGCGGGGAACTCCTACGGGCAGTACTTC.